This T cell receptor (beta chain) emerged from a study of blood T cell repertoires in COVID-19. In the study overall: COVID-19 samples collected from the United States, Italy and Spain covered acute and convalescent phases. Nucleic acid was either cDNA or gDNA, and it came from T cells, B-cell-depleted T cells, or PBMCs.

Unmatched junction bases numbered 9, after V lost 2 bases and J lost 4 bases. The CDR3 loop spans 16 amino acids. Study processing details: Amplification with reference gene primers provided the estimates of nucleated cell counts. Generated by immunoSEQ multiplex PCR, the TCRdb table keeps only in-frame clones and is missing some. The V and J calls and clone size come from that table; D and trimming were worked out from the DNA. The sample has tens of thousands of clones, around nine tenths seen once. The J gene is TRBJ2-5, the V gene TRBV6-7, with 8 positions matching TRBD1. Being an ORF, TRBV6-7 has a function that is uncertain. This TCR was sampled from a human donor in a cohort sampled during active COVID-19. What was sequenced was peripheral blood. CDR3 in amino acids: CASSYLTGVDGETQYF. In DNA form, the CDR3 reads TGTGCCAGCAGTTACCTGACAGGGGTGGATGGAGAGACCCAGTACTTC.